This TCR beta chain was sequenced during a study of beta chain features in type 1 diabetes. A heparinised blood draw that averaged about 120 mL was obtained once from each donor. Per germline, CDR1 LNHDA and CDR2 SQIVND (reference sequence). The CDR3 runs to 14 residues. V dropped 6 bases and J dropped 5 bases, with 13 bases sitting between them. Every bit of the isolated RNA underwent reverse transcription, so sequencing read expressed TCRB transcripts. Using immunoSEQ multiplex PCR, the repertoire was profiled, and TCRdb retains in-frame clones only, with some absent. The sample lists 120,000 to 150,000 clones, about 9.4% seen once, with roughly 1.4% in the top ten.

Sequencing was performed on naive CD4+ T cells from blood. The V gene is TRBV19, the J gene TRBJ1-4; possible D gene TRBD1, 5 bases. The clonotype originates from a young man in good health. In nucleotides, the CDR3 is TGTGCCAGTAGCACGGGGGTGGTGAATGAAAAACTGTTTTTT. Its protein product is CASSTGVVNEKLFF.